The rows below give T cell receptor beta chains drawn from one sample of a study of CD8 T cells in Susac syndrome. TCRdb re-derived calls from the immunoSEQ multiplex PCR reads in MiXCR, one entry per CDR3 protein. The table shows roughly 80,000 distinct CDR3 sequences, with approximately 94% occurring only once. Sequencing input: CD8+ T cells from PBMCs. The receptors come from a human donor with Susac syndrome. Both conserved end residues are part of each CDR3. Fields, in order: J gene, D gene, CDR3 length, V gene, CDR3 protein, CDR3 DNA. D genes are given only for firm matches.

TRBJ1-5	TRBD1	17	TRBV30	CAWGPPDRVRGNQPQHF	TGTGCCTGGGGCCCCCCGGACAGGGTTCGGGGCAATCAGCCCCAGCATTTT
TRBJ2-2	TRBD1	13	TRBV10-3	CAIGDRATGELFF	TGTGCCATCGGGGACAGGGCCACCGGGGAGCTGTTTTTT
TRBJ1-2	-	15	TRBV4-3	CASSQGLDPNYGYTF	TGCGCCAGCAGCCAAGGGCTAGATCCTAACTATGGCTACACCTTC
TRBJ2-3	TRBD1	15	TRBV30	CAWSPGTGGTDTQYF	TGTGCCTGGAGTCCCGGGACAGGGGGCACAGATACGCAGTATTTT
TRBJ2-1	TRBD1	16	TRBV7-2	CASRTPDRGDYNEQFF	TGTGCCAGCAGAACCCCCGACAGGGGGGACTACAATGAGCAGTTCTTC
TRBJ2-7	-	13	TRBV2	CASRGGSSYEQYF	TGTGCCAGCCGTGGCGGTAGCTCCTACGAGCAGTACTTC
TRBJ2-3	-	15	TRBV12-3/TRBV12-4	CASSYPGGGTDTQYF	TGTGCCAGCAGTTACCCCGGCGGCGGCACAGATACGCAGTATTTT
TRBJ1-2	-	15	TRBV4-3	CASSQDQVTNDGYTF	TGCGCCAGCAGCCAAGATCAGGTTACAAACGATGGCTACACCTTC
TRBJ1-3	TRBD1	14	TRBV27	CASRRQGSGNTIYF	TGTGCCAGCCGTAGACAGGGTTCTGGAAACACCATATATTTT
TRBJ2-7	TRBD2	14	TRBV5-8	CASGTSGGTYEQYF	TGTGCCAGCGGGACTAGCGGGGGCACCTACGAGCAGTACTTC
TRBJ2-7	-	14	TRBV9	CASSVGTYSYEQYF	TGTGCCAGCAGCGTAGGGACGTACTCCTACGAGCAGTACTTC
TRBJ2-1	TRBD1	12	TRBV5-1	CATSYQGDEQFF	TGCGCCACCTCATACCAGGGGGATGAGCAGTTCTTC
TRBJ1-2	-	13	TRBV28	CASTSASVRDYTF	TGTGCCAGCACCTCAGCGAGTGTAAGGGACTACACCTTC
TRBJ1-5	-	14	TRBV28	CASSFSGQGQPQHF	TGTGCCAGCAGTTTTTCGGGGCAAGGGCAGCCCCAGCATTTT
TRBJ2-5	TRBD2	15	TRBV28	CASSPLRAGEETQYF	TGTGCCAGCAGCCCCCTTCGGGCGGGGGAAGAGACCCAGTACTTC
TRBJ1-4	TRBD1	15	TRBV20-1	CSARFPGQGGEKLFF	TGCAGTGCTAGATTTCCGGGACAGGGGGGAGAAAAACTGTTTTTT
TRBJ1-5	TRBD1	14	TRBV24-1	CATSDLGTDQPQHF	TGTGCCACCAGTGATTTGGGGACAGATCAGCCCCAGCATTTT
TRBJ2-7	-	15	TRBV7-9	CASSLDGGGPDEQYF	TGTGCCAGCAGCTTAGATGGGGGGGGGCCCGACGAGCAGTACTTC
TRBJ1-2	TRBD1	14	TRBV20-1	CSALDRNGNYGYTF	TGCAGTGCTCTGGACAGGAATGGCAACTATGGCTACACCTTC
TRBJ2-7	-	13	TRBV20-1	CSARVGGTYEQYF	TGCAGTGCTAGAGTGGGCGGGACCTACGAGCAGTACTTC
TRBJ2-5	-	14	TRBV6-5	CASSFYDGEETQYF	TGTGCCAGCAGTTTCTACGACGGGGAAGAGACCCAGTACTTC
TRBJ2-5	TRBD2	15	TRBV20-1	CSARDRTSGEGTQYF	TGCAGTGCTAGAGACCGGACTAGCGGGGAGGGGACCCAGTACTTC
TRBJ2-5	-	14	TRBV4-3	CASSQVEREETQYF	TGCGCCAGCAGCCAAGTGGAAAGGGAAGAGACCCAGTACTTC
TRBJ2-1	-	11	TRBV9	CASSDLREQFF	TGTGCCAGCAGCGACCTCCGGGAGCAGTTCTTC
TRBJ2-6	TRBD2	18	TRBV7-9	CASSSPTGGLAGANVLTF	TGTGCCAGCAGCTCGCCGACGGGGGGTTTGGCTGGGGCCAACGTCCTGACTTTC
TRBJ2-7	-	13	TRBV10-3	CAIRGTDQYEQYF	TGTGCCATCAGGGGGACGGACCAATACGAGCAGTACTTC
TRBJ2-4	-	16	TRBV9	CASSVEAGLAKNIQYF	TGTGCCAGCAGCGTAGAGGCAGGGCTGGCCAAAAACATTCAGTACTTC
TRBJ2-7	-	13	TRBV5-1	CASSFRVAQEQYF	TGCGCCAGCAGCTTTAGGGTAGCCCAGGAGCAGTACTTC
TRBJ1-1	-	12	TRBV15	CATSRGYTEAFF	TGTGCCACCAGCAGAGGTTACACTGAAGCTTTCTTT
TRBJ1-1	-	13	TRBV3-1	CASSQGMNTEAFF	TGTGCCAGCAGCCAAGGGATGAACACTGAAGCTTTCTTT
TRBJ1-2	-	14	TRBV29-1	CSVSSLDPVSGYTF	TGCAGCGTTTCATCCCTTGACCCGGTAAGCGGCTACACCTTC
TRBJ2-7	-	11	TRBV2	CASAGAYEQYF	TGTGCCAGCGCAGGTGCCTACGAGCAGTACTTC
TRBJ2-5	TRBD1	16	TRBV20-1	CSARDREGAYQETQYF	TGCAGTGCTAGAGATCGAGAGGGGGCGTACCAAGAGACCCAGTACTTC
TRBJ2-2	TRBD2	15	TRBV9	CASSVGGGKTGELFF	TGTGCCAGCAGCGTAGGCGGGGGGAAAACCGGGGAGCTGTTTTTT
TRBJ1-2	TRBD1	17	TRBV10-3	CAISESERDRANYGYTF	TGTGCCATCAGTGAGTCGGAGAGGGACAGGGCTAACTATGGCTACACCTTC
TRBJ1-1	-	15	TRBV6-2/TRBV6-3	CASSYSSGARAEAFF	TGTGCCAGCAGTTACTCGTCCGGGGCCAGGGCTGAAGCTTTCTTT
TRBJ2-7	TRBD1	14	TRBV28	CASSLAGTAYEQYF	TGTGCCAGCAGTTTAGCCGGGACAGCCTACGAGCAGTACTTC
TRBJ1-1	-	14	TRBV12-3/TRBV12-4	CASSLRAVNTEAFF	TGTGCCAGCAGCCTGAGGGCGGTTAACACTGAAGCTTTCTTT
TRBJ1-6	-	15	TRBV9	CASSPQQGNNSPLHF	TGTGCCAGCAGCCCCCAACAGGGTAATAATTCACCCCTCCACTTT
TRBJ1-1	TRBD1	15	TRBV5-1	CASSPSPDRGTEAFF	TGCGCCAGCAGCCCTTCTCCGGACAGGGGTACTGAAGCTTTCTTT
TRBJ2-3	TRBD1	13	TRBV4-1	CAGSGTEYDTQYF	TGCGCCGGTTCCGGGACAGAATACGATACGCAGTATTTT
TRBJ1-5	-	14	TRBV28	CASSLRARNQPQHF	TGTGCCAGCAGTTTACGGGCGCGCAATCAGCCCCAGCATTTT
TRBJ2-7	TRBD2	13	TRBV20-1	CSAREGGAYEQYF	TGCAGTGCTAGAGAGGGGGGGGCCTACGAGCAGTACTTC
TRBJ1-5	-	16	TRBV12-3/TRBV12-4	CASSLERGTSNQPQHF	TGTGCCAGCAGTTTAGAACGGGGTACGAGCAATCAGCCCCAGCATTTT
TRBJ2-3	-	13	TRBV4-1	CASSGGATDTQYF	TGCGCCAGCAGCGGGGGGGCCACGGATACGCAGTATTTT